In this sample, the clone carrying this T cell receptor (beta chain) turned up a few times. Its antigen is unidentified. This CDR3 comprises 14 residues. Between the trimmed V and J ends, which lost 3 bases and 3 bases, there was a span of 12 bases. CDR1 and CDR2 from the germline V gene are SGDLS and YYNGEE. The record originates from a study of blood T cells in healthy people across ages. Study outcomes and limitations: It was not known whether donors were CMV positive (a possible confounder of expanded clonotype changes).

A second PCR of 7 to 11 cycles used a sample-barcoded 5' primer and a J-beta primer mix. TCRdb used MiXCR to reprocess the 5' RACE reads, holding one entry per CDR3 protein. This table holds some 1.5 million distinct CDR3 sequences, approximately 30% found once. The material sequenced was blood. The TCR was taken from a woman aged 25 to 45 in good health. The rearrangement uses TRBV9 and TRBJ1-1, with TRBD1 as a possible D gene (6 bases). CDR3 amino acids: CASSAGTPYTEAFF. The DNA for the CDR3 is TGTGCCAGCAGCGCCGGGACACCATACACTGAAGCTTTCTTT.